This TCR beta chain was documented in a study of T-cell memory formation after mild COVID-19. Study-level background: TCR clusters were mostly confined to one donor each.

TCRdb re-analysed the 5' RACE reads in MiXCR, keeping a single row per CDR3 protein. The table records around 310,000 distinct CDR3 sequences, 15% to 20% of them present only once. This clonotype occurred many times. What it binds is unknown. The junction does not match germline at one end; this may be a read error. Findings and limits, study-wide: Day 15 to 85 contractors were CD4/CD8 balanced; later expanders leaned CD4+.

The receptor was derived from a man younger than 35 who had mild COVID-19 (a few samples of this study predate the infection). Cell type and time point are not known. The material sequenced was PBMCs or a T cell subset sorted from them (not recorded which).

The CDR3, as DNA: TGTGCCAGCAGCCATAACCGGGGACAGGCGGGTCCGACGGTCTTC. Amino acids: CASSHNRGQAGPTVF. The chain couples TRBV12-3 or TRBV12-4 to TRBJ2-1, with 8 bases identical to TRBD1. The CDR3 is 15 residues long.